The following is a T cell receptor (beta chain) sequence with its context. Its antigen is undetermined. An amount of RNA that ranged from roughly 0.45 to 1 ug was reverse transcribed with random hexamers. With immunoSEQ multiplex PCR, TCR beta CDR3 was amplified across 54 Vbeta and 13 Jbeta. Each CDR3 protein is one row after TCRdb ran MiXCR on the immunoSEQ multiplex PCR reads. The sample contains 150,000 to 200,000 distinct CDR3 sequences, 90% to 97% of which appear only once. This entry belongs to a study of CD8 T cells in Susac syndrome. CDR3 length: 16 amino acids. From germline, CDR1 is SGDLS and CDR2 YYNGEE. Between the trimmed V and J ends, which lost 0 bases and 4 bases, there was a span of 16 bases. Findings and caveats of the study: The study acknowledged a relatively small number of individuals in its TCR sequencing and HLA analysis. Clonal expansion did not appear in Susac syndrome CD4+ T cell repertoires.

The sequencing sample was made of CD4+ T cells from PBMCs. The TCR sequence derives from a human donor with Susac syndrome. The gene calls are TRBV9 and TRBJ1-2; D call uncertain. As DNA, the CDR3 is TGTGCCAGCAGCGTAGGAGCTGGTTTGCGGGGCTATGGCTACACCTTC. Its protein product is CASSVGAGLRGYGYTF.